The present T cell receptor (beta chain) was sequenced within a study of T-cell memory formation after mild COVID-19. General study results and limits: There was a balanced CD4/CD8 profile in clones contracting day 15 to 85, and later expanders leaned CD4+. Pre-infection memory carried some responding clones, suggesting that cross-reactive memory joined.

This clonotype turned up a few times. Its antigen is still unknown. TCRdb ran MiXCR on the 5' RACE reads and lists one entry per CDR3 protein. Found here are 150,000 to 200,000 distinct CDR3 sequences, 20% to 25% of them singletons; the top ten hold under 25%. The TCR originated in an adult woman who had mild COVID-19 (a few samples of this study predate the infection). Cell type and time point are not known. Material for sequencing was PBMCs or a T cell subset sorted from them (not recorded which).

The CDR3 reads CASSRAGGQETQYF. In DNA form, the CDR3 reads TGTGCCAGCAGTCGCGCGGGAGGCCAAGAGACCCAGTACTTC. The chain is built from TRBV12-3 or TRBV12-4 and TRBJ2-5; 8 nucleotides line up with TRBD2. The CDR3 runs 14 residues. Germline trimming cut 5 bases from V and 1 base from J; bases unmatched to any gene: 3.